This T cell receptor (beta chain) is drawn from a study of T cell changes during pregnancy in multiple sclerosis. Sequenced by immunoSEQ multiplex PCR; TCRdb stores in-frame clones only, minus some. The table records some 80,000 clones, 80% to 90% of them present only once. This CDR3 is 12 amino acids long. V lost 6 bases to trimming and J lost 10 bases, with 10 bases between them. Germline V lookup: CDR1 MNHEY, CDR2 SMNVEV (reference sequence). The rearrangement links TRBV27 to TRBJ1-6, with D perhaps TRBD1 (6 bases). Source: peripheral blood, taken in the first trimester of pregnancy. This receptor was taken from a female donor in good health, enrolled as a control in a pregnancy study. The DNA of the CDR3 is TGTGCCAGCAGGGGGGCCGGGTCACCCCTCCACTTT. Protein sequence: CASRGAGSPLHF.